This entry is about one T cell receptor (beta chain). Its antigen is as yet unknown. The CDR3 runs to 12 residues. The germline V gene has CDR1 DFQATT and CDR2 SNEGSKA (reference sequence). The sample belongs to a study of breast tumors, draining lymph nodes, adjacent tissues. The study, taken as a whole, reports: That most tumor T cells come from lymph nodes remained unproven. Tumor TCR diversity was below lymph nodes but above nontumor tissue. Luminal-like breast cancer showed significantly higher tumor–nontumor repertoire similarity than basal-like. Findings are consistent with lymph node origin and intratumoral expansion of most tumor T cells.

Each CDR3 protein gets one entry after TCRdb re-called the multiplex PCR reads with MiXCR. Here the sample spans about 14,000 distinct CDR3 sequences, about 60% being singletons. The sequencing sample was made of tumor-adjacent breast tissue. The rearrangement joins TRBV20-1 to TRBJ1-2; 9 nucleotides agree with TRBD1. This TCR was recovered from a female donor with breast cancer. Some clones in this sample may be carry-over from other donors' samples. This CDR3 reads CNTEDRGYGYTF. For the CDR3, the DNA is TGCAATACTGAAGACAGGGGGTATGGCTACACCTTC.